Listed below are T cell receptor beta chains from one sample, sequenced in a study of human CD8 memory T cell subsets. Reprocessing the 5' RACE reads, TCRdb reports a single entry for every CDR3 protein and omits DNA. Its table records over 5,000 distinct CDR3 sequences. The sequenced material came from CD8+ T cells from PBMCs. These receptors all come from a human donor in good health. Both conserved end residues are part of each CDR3. Each record gives: J gene, V gene, clone size, CDR3 protein. Rows may omit the clone size; those that give it use once, few, many or a size class.

>TRBJ2-7|TRBV27|-
CASSLYSGVADEQYF
>TRBJ2-1|TRBV11-2|-
CASSSRADSEGGEQFF
>TRBJ2-1|TRBV21-1|-
CASRKAGEEQFF
>TRBJ2-2|TRBV13|-
CASSLETGELFF
>TRBJ1-1|TRBV7-2|-
CASSLAKTANTEAFF
>TRBJ1-1|TRBV14|-
CASSQVLGNTEAFF
>TRBJ1-5|TRBV7-8|medium-sized
CASSLSTGFSNQPQHF
>TRBJ2-3|TRBV10-2|medium-sized
CATSSGGAGDTQYF
>TRBJ1-5|TRBV12-3/TRBV12-4|-
CASSFQGGRQPQHF
>TRBJ2-2|TRBV4-2|-
CASSQETRHNTGELFF
>TRBJ1-3|TRBV20-1|-
CSAPGQGEGNTIYF
>TRBJ2-1|TRBV13|-
CASSLRAGGASDEQFF
>TRBJ2-3|TRBV12-3/TRBV12-4|medium-sized
CASTPGQGITDTQYF
>TRBJ2-7|TRBV5-1|-
CASSTDYEQYF
>TRBJ1-5|TRBV30|-
CAGGGDPNQPQHF
>TRBJ2-2|TRBV13|-
CASSLRLAGVAGELFF
>TRBJ2-1|TRBV24-1|-
CATSGTGHPNEQFF
>TRBJ1-2|TRBV7-2|-
CASSWTTGSGYTF
>TRBJ1-1|TRBV28|-
CASSYPPGQGGREAFF
>TRBJ1-4|TRBV7-9|medium-sized
CASSSGQEGKLFF
>TRBJ1-1|TRBV7-9|-
CASSLSWNTEAFF
>TRBJ2-2|TRBV29-1|-
CSVPPPGQGRLNTGELFF
>TRBJ2-7|TRBV12-3/TRBV12-4|medium-sized
CASSRDSQFHEQYF
>TRBJ1-5|TRBV5-1|-
CASSRYRGKGIQPQHF
>TRBJ2-7|TRBV15|-
CATSRKGLAGEQYF
>TRBJ2-1|TRBV7-9|-
CASSLALSYNEQFF
>TRBJ2-3|TRBV4-1|-
CASSQDPGGTDTQYF
>TRBJ2-1|TRBV7-9|medium-sized
CASSLEEVGQGNNEQFF
>TRBJ1-1|TRBV10-3|-
CAIRGQGVRTEAFF
>TRBJ1-1|TRBV5-6|-
CASSGSQGAHTEAFF
>TRBJ1-3|TRBV7-9|-
CASSPPVTGSFSGNTIYF
>TRBJ2-1|TRBV3-1|-
CASSQGRRSSGRAYNEQFF
>TRBJ2-7|TRBV20-1|-
CSATAASGDEQYF
>TRBJ1-5|TRBV4-1|-
CASSQSPGQGANQPQHF
>TRBJ1-2|TRBV30|-
CAWSVATAGGYTF
>TRBJ1-1|TRBV13|-
CASSSGQGMDTEAFF
>TRBJ1-2|TRBV13|-
CASSQGQDYGYTF
>TRBJ2-2|TRBV19|-
CATTTGTGLFF
>TRBJ1-1|TRBV4-3|large
CASSLRDTRSEAFF
>TRBJ2-7|TRBV5-4|-
CASSLRQTNYEQYF
>TRBJ2-1|TRBV30|-
CAWSVGAGKQFF